The 15 T cell receptor beta chains listed next were all sequenced from one sample in a study of T cell responses to AZD1222 COVID-19 vaccine. Here immunoSEQ multiplex PCR was the method, and the copy in TCRdb shows in-frame clones only, minus some. The data show roughly 140,000 clones, with roughly 90% seen just once and about 1.6% held by the top ten. This specimen consisted of peripheral blood, obtained 28 days after the second AZD1222 dose. These TCRs come from an adult who received the AZD1222 COVID-19 vaccine.

The gene calls are TRBV14 and TRBJ2-3, with D unresolved. V gave up 1 base and J gave up 3 bases, with 5 bases separating them. There are 13 residues in the CDR3. CDR1 SGHDN and CDR2 FVKESK come from the germline V gene. CDR3 DNA: TGTGCCAGCAGCCAAGTCCGGACAGATACGCAGTATTTT. It is translated as CASSQVRTDTQYF.

The genes are TRBV5-4 and TRBJ2-3, with D tentatively TRBD2 (7 bases). The CDR3 loop spans 16 amino acids. Trimming shortened V by 1 base and J by 4 bases, and 16 bases separated the two germline ends. Germline CDR1 reads SGHNT; CDR2 reads YYREEE (reference sequence). The CDR3 coding sequence is TGTGCCAGCAGCTTGATTCCCTCGGGGGGCGCAGATACGCAGTATTTT. Translated, it gives CASSLIPSGGADTQYF.

The chain employs TRBV3-1 (or the pseudogene TRBV3-2) and TRBJ2-5; perhaps TRBD2 as D (6 bases). V was shortened by 4 bases and J by 6 bases, with 9 bases between the two germline ends. CDR3 length equals 12 residues. Germline V lookup: CDR1 LGHDT, CDR2 YNNKEL (reference sequence). DNA for the CDR3: TGTGCCAGCAGCCTTGGGAGGAAGACCCAGTACTTC. Its protein product is CASSLGRKTQYF.

The V gene is TRBV3-1 (or the pseudogene TRBV3-2), the J gene TRBJ1-1, with TRBD1 matching 7 bases. Germline V gives CDR1 LGHDT, CDR2 YNNKEL (reference sequence). The CDR3 runs 16 residues. V was pared by 0 bases and J by 4 bases, with 8 bases of the junction left unmatched. The CDR3 DNA sequence: TGTGCCAGCAGCCAAGAAAGGGGGCGCGGAGGCACTGAAGCTTTCTTT. Translating it yields CASSQERGRGGTEAFF.

This chain connects TRBV28 to TRBJ2-1; weak D call: TRBD1 (6 bases). The CDR3 has 14 residues. The ends were cut back, 6 bases at V and 2 bases at J, with 11 bases in the middle. CDR1 and CDR2 from the germline V gene are MDHEN and SYDVKM. This CDR3 is CASRGGPTYNEQFF. The CDR3, as DNA: TGTGCCAGCAGAGGGGGACCTACCTACAATGAGCAGTTCTTC.

The rearrangement links TRBV5-6 to TRBJ2-1, with no clear D. The CDR3 loop spans 16 amino acids. The germline V gene has CDR1 SGHDT and CDR2 YYEEEE. Trimming removed 4 bases from V and 0 bases from J, with 14 bases in between. The CDR3 is CASSRQTTISYNEQFF. CDR3 coding DNA: TGTGCCAGCAGCCGACAAACTACGATCTCCTACAATGAGCAGTTCTTC.

The chain carries TRBV7-6 and TRBJ1-6, with D possibly being TRBD1 (5 bases). CDR3 size: 20 residues. Trimming removed 4 bases from V and 8 bases from J, with 30 bases in between. The germline CDR1 and CDR2 sequences are SGHVS and FNYEAQ. DNA for the CDR3: TGTGCCAGCAGCTCCAATTGGGGCACTAAAAAGGGTATCCTGGATTCACCCCTCCACTTT. It codes for CASSSNWGTKKGILDSPLHF.

V usage is TRBV27 and J usage is TRBJ2-3, with 9 bases matching TRBD2. The junction had 2 bases not matched to a gene; V was cut back by 2 bases and J by 2 bases. Per the germline V gene, CDR1 is MNHEY and CDR2 is SMNVEV (reference sequence). The CDR3 sequence is 15 residues long. The CDR3 DNA reads as TGTGCCAGCAGTTTAGCGGGAGGGTTCACAGATACGCAGTATTTT. Encoded protein: CASSLAGGFTDTQYF.

The J gene is TRBJ1-6, the V gene TRBV6-1, with D perhaps TRBD1 (6 bases). Trimming removed 2 bases at V and 7 bases at J, with 15 bases between. This CDR3 contains 16 residues. Germline V lookup: CDR1 MNHNS, CDR2 SASEGT. The CDR3 region is CASSEQGSRLNSPLHF. The CDR3 coding sequence is TGTGCCAGCAGTGAACAGGGGTCCCGGTTAAATTCACCCCTCCACTTT.

This clone was seen only a few times. V gene TRBV12-3 or TRBV12-4 combines with J gene TRBJ1-2; D may be TRBD1 (6 bases). V was clipped by 7 bases and J by 8 bases, with 17 bases between them. The CDR3 runs 13 residues. Written as DNA, the CDR3 is TGTGCCAGCACACCCTTCGCGGGGGGCGGCTACACCTTC. This encodes CASTPFAGGGYTF.

The V gene is TRBV11-2, the J gene TRBJ2-1, with D possibly matching TRBD2 (7 bases). Germline-derived CDR1 and CDR2 are SGHAT and FQNNGV. V was cut by 1 base and J by 10 bases, with 14 bases left in between. CDR3 size: 14 residues. The CDR3 bases are TGTGCCAGCAGCTTAGGCGACGGGGGGCGGGAGCAGTTCTTC. Translating it yields CASSLGDGGREQFF.

The V and J genes are TRBV27 and TRBJ2-2, with TRBD2 matching 15 bases. The CDR3 consists of 16 residues. The germline V gene encodes CDR1 MNHEY and CDR2 SMNVEV (reference sequence). V shed 4 bases, J shed 5 bases, and the junction held 2 bases outside the gene matches. As DNA, the CDR3 is TGTGCCAGCAGTTGGACTAGCGGGAGGGGGACCGGGGAGCTGTTTTTT. Residues: CASSWTSGRGTGELFF.

V is TRBV11-3 and J is TRBJ2-2; the match to TRBD1 covers 8 bases. This CDR3 comprises 14 residues. Looked up from germline, CDR1 is SGHNT and CDR2 is YENEEA. V trimming: 5 bases; J trimming: 5 bases; junction bases outside the gene matches: 4. The CDR3 sequence is CASSPQGVTGELFF. In DNA, the CDR3 is TGTGCCAGCAGCCCACAGGGGGTAACCGGGGAGCTGTTTTTT.

This clone was recorded only once. The CDR3 nucleotides are TGCGCCAGCAGCTTCAGACTAGACGCCTATGAGCAGTTCTTC. It encodes CASSFRLDAYEQFF. V usage is TRBV5-1 and J usage is TRBJ2-1; perhaps TRBD2 as D (6 bases). With 2 bases removed from V and 8 bases from J, the gap between germline ends came to 14 bases. CDR1 and CDR2 from the germline V gene are SGHRS and YFSETQ. The CDR3 is made up of 14 amino acids.

This chain links TRBV25-1 with TRBJ2-3; D is undetermined. The length of the CDR3 is 13 residues. Looked up from germline, CDR1 is MGHDK and CDR2 is SYGVNS. V was shortened by 9 bases and J by 0 bases, with 10 bases between the two germline ends. The CDR3 nucleotides read TGTGCCAGTGGTGCCCCTAGCACAGATACGCAGTATTTT. Protein product: CASGAPSTDTQYF.